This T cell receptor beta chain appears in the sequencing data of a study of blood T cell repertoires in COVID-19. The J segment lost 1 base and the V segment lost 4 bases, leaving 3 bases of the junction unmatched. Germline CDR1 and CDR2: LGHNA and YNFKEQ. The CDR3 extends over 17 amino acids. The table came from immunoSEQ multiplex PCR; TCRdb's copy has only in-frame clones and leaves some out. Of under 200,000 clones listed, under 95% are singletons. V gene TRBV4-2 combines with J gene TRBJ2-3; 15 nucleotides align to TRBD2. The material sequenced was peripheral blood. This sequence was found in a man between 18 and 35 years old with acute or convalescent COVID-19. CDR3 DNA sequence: TGTGCCAGCAGCCCCTGGACTAGCGGGGGGGGCACAGATACGCAGTATTTT. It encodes CASSPWTSGGGTDTQYF.